The subject of this entry is one T cell receptor (beta chain). The data stem from a study of T cell repertoires in cytomegalovirus infection. Via MiXCR, TCRdb re-called the reads, giving one row per CDR3 protein. The sample contains about 150,000 distinct CDR3 sequences, about a quarter of which appear only once. Germline loops: CDR1 KGHSH, CDR2 LQKENI. The CDR3 extends over 14 amino acids. After removal of 4 bases from V and 4 bases from J, the junction contained 4 bases not matched to a gene. Sequenced sample: PBMCs. This TCR came from a human donor in good health (CMV status not recorded). Some clones in this sample may be carry-over from other donors' samples. The J gene is TRBJ2-7, the V gene TRBV18; 10 bases align to TRBD1. CDR3 loop: CASSLGDRGYEQYF. The CDR3 region has the DNA TGTGCCAGCTCACTCGGGGACAGGGGTTACGAGCAGTACTTC.